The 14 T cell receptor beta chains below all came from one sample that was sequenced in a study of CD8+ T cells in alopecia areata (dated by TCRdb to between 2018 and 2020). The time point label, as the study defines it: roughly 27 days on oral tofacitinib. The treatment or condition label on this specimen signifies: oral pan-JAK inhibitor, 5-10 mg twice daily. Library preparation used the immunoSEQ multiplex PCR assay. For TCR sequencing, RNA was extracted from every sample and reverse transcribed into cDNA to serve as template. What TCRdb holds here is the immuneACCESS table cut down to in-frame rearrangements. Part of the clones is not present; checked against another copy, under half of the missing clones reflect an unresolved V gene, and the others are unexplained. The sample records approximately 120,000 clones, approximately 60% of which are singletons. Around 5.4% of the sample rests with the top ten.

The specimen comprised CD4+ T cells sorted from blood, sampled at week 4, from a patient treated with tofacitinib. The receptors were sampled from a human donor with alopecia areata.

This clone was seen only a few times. CDR3 nucleotides: TGTGCCAGCAGCTTACCCTGGACCAACAACCCTTCTTATGGCTACACCTTC. This codes for CASSLPWTNNPSYGYTF. The chain joins TRBV7-9 to TRBJ1-2; D gene uncertain. Germline V gene data show CDR1 as SEHNR and CDR2 as FQNEAQ (reference sequence). This CDR3 has 17 residues. Between the trimmed V and J ends, which lost 2 bases and 5 bases, there was a span of 21 bases.

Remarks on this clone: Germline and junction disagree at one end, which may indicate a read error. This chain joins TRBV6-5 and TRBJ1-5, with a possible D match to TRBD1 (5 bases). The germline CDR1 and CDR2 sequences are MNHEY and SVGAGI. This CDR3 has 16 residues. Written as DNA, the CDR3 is TGTGCCAGCAGTCACTCCAGGGCGAAAGGGAATCAGCCCCAGCATTTT. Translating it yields CASSHSRAKGNQPQHF.

The CDR3 DNA reads as TGTGCCAGCAGCTTTGTAGGGTCGGGGGAAAAACTGTTTTTT. Protein product: CASSFVGSGEKLFF. The gene calls are TRBV7-2 and TRBJ1-4; D is ambiguous. Looked up from germline, CDR1 is SGHTA and CDR2 is FQGNSA. The germline V and J ends were trimmed by 3 bases and 8 bases, with 13 bases remaining between them. The CDR3 consists of 14 residues.

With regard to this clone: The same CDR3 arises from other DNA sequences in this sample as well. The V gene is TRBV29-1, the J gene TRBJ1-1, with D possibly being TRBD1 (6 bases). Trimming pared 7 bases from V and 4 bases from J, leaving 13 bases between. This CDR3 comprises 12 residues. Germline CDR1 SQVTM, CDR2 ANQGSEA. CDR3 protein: CSARTGATEAFF. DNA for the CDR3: TGCAGCGCCAGGACGGGGGCCACTGAAGCTTTCTTT.

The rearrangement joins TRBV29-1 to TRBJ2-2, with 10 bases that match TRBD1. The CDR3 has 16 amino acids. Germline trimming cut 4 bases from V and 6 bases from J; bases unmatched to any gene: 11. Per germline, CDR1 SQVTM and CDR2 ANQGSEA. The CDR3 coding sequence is TGCAGCGTTGGCCTCCCGGAGACAGGGGGCTCCGGGGAGCTGTTTTTT. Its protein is CSVGLPETGGSGELFF.

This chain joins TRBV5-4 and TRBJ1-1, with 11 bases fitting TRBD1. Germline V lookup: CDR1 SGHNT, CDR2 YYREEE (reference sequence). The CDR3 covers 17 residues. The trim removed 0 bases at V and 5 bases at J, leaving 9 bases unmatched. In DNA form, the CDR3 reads TGTGCCAGCAGCTTGGCCGGGGGACAGGGGGTCATGACTGAAGCTTTCTTT. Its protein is CASSLAGGQGVMTEAFF.

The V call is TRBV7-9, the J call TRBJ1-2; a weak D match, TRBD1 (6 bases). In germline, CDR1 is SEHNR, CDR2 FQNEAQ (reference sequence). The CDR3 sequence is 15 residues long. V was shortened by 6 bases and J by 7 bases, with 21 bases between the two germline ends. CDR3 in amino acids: CASSRDTNPSGGYTF. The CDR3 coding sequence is TGTGCCAGCAGTCGGGACACTAATCCTTCGGGTGGCTACACCTTC.

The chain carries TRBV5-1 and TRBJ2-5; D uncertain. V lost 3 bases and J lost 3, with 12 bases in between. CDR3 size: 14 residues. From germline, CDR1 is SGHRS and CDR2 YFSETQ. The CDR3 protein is CASSSGRVEETQYF. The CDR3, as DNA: TGCGCCAGCAGCTCTGGACGAGTGGAAGAGACCCAGTACTTC.

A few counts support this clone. In DNA, the CDR3 is TGTGCCAGCAGCTTGGGTCTGACAGACTACGAGCAGTACTTC. Amino acid sequence: CASSLGLTDYEQYF. This chain links TRBV5-6 with TRBJ2-7; tentative D call: TRBD1 (5 bases). CDR1 is SGHDT, CDR2 YYEEEE, per germline. Trimming cost V 0 bases and J 3 bases, with 10 bases left between them. This CDR3 is built from 14 residues. The complete variable domain, with remaining parts taken from reference TRBV5-6 and TRBJ2-7, reads DAGVTQSPTHLIKTRGQQVTLRCSPKSGHDTVSWYQQALGQGPQFIFQYYEEEERQRGNFPDRFSGHQFPNYSSELNVNALLLGDSALYLCASSLGLTDYEQYFGPGTRLTVT.

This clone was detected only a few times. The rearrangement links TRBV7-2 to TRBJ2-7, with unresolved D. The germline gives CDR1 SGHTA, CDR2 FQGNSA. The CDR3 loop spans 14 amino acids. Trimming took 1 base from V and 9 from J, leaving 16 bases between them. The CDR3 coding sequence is TGTGCCAGCAGCTTAGAAGGCCGCCCGTCTGCGCAGTACTTC. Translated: CASSLEGRPSAQYF. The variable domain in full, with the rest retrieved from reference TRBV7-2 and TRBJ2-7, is GAGVSQSPSNKVTEKGKDVELRCDPISGHTALYWYRQSLGQGLEFLIYFQGNSAPDKSGLPSDRFSAERTGGSVSTLTIQRTQQEDSAVYLCASSLEGRPSAQYFGPGTRLTVT.

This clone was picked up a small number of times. The CDR3 DNA reads TGCGCCAGCAGCCCTGTGACAGGGGGCTCCTACGAGCAGTACTTC. It yields the protein CASSPVTGGSYEQYF. This chain uses TRBV4-3 with TRBJ2-7; 9 nucleotides agree with TRBD1. Germline values: CDR1 LGHNA, CDR2 YSLEER. CDR3 size: 15 residues. The ends lost 4 bases at V and 0 bases at J; junction bases unmatched: 4.

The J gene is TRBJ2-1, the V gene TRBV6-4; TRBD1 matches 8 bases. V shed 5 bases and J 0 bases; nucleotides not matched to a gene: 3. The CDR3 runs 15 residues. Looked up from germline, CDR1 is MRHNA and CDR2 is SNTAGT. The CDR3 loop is CASSRQGSSYNEQFF. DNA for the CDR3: TGTGCCAGCAGTAGACAGGGGAGCTCCTACAATGAGCAGTTCTTC.

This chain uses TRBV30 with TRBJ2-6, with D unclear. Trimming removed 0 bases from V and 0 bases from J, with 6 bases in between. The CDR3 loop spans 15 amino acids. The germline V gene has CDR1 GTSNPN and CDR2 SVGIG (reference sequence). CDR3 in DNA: TGTGCCTGGAGTGTACAACGCTCTGGGGCCAACGTCCTGACTTTC. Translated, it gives CAWSVQRSGANVLTF.

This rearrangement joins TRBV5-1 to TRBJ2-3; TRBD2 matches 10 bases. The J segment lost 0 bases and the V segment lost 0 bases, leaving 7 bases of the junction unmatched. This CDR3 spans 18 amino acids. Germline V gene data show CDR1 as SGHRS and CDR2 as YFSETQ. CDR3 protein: CASSLVASGGPSTDTQYF. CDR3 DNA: TGCGCCAGCAGCTTGGTCGCTAGCGGGGGCCCTAGCACAGATACGCAGTATTTT.